This T cell receptor beta chain was recorded in a study of cytomegalovirus exposure and HLA in healthy donors. Across the study: Researchers found that around 80% of almost 400 genotyped donors fell within the Caucasian-associated ancestry cluster.

Study findings and constraints: In a later analysis, at a false discovery rate of 0.05, about 16,000 TCR beta sequences matched HLA alleles.

With regard to this clone: Its antigen remains unidentified. The sample holds other DNA sequences that translate to the same CDR3.

The PCR ran on 60 Vbeta and 13 Jbeta primers. The data were produced by immunoSEQ multiplex PCR, yet TCRdb's version contains in-frame clones alone and is incomplete. The data contain approximately 170,000 clones, more than 75% of them singletons. Looked up from germline, CDR1 is SEHNR and CDR2 is FQNEAQ (reference sequence). The CDR3 spans 14 residues. J lost 4 bases, V lost 3 bases, and 1 base had no gene match. This receptor was taken from a man aged 30-40 years in good health and CMV-seropositive. What was sequenced was PBMCs. The chain joins TRBV7-9 to TRBJ1-5, with 9 bases aligning to TRBD1. In DNA, the CDR3 is TGTGCCAGCAGCTTGACAGGGGGGAATCAGCCCCAGCATTTT. It codes for CASSLTGGNQPQHF.